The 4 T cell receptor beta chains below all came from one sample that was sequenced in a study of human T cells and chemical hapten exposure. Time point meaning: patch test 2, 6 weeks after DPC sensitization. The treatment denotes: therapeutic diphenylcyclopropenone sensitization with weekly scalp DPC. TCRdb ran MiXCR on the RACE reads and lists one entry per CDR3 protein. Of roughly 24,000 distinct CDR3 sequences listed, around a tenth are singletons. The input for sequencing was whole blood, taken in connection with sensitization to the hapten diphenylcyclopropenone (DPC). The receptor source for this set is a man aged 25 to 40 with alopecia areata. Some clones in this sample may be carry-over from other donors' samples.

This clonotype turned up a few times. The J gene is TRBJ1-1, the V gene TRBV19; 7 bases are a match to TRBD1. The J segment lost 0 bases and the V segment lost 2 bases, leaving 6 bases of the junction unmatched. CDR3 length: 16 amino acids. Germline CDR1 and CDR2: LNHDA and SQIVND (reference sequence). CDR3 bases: TGTGCCAGTAGTATACAGGGGGGATTAATGAACACTGAAGCTTTCTTT. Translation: CASSIQGGLMNTEAFF.

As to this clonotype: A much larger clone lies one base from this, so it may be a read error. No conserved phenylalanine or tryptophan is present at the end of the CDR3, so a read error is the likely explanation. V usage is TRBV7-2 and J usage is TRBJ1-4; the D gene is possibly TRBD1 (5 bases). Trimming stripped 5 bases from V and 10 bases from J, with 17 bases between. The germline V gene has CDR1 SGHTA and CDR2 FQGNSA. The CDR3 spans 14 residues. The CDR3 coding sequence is TGTGCCAGCAGCCAGGGCAGGGAGGATGGAAAACTGTTTTAT. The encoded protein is CASSQGREDGKLFY.

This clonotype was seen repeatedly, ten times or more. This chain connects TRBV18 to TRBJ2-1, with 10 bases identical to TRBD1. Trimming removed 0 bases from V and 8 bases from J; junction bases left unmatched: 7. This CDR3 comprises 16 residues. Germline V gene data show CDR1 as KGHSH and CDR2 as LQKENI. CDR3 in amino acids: CASSPPGDRGVDEQFF. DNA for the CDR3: TGTGCCAGCTCACCACCGGGGGACAGGGGTGTTGATGAGCAGTTCTTC.

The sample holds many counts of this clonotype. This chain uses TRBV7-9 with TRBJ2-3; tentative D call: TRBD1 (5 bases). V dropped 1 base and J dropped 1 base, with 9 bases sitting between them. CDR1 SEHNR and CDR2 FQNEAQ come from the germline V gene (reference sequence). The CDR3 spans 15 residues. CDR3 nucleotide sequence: TGTGCCAGCAGCTTAGGCAGGGCACGCACAGATACGCAGTATTTT. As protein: CASSLGRARTDTQYF. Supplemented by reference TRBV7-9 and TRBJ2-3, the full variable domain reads DTGVSQNPRHKITKRGQNVTFRCDPISEHNRLYWYRQTLGQGPEFLTYFQNEAQLEKSRLLSDRFSAERPKGSFSTLEIQRTEQGDSAMYLCASSLGRARTDTQYFGPGTRLTVL.